This TCR beta chain comes out of a study of OX40 agonist ivuxolimab in advanced cancers. Study-wide background: With ivuxolimab, an agonistic anti-OX40 (CD134) antibody, patients were treated.

In its sample, this clone was seen a few times. Data came from immunoSEQ multiplex PCR; TCRdb stores just in-frame clones and leaves some out. The sample contains some 75,000 clones, 70% to 90% of which appear only once. The length of the CDR3 is 14 residues. Deletions cut 0 bases from V and 0 bases from J, with 4 bases between. The V call is TRBV5-3, the J call TRBJ2-4; D gene ambiguous. TRBV5-3 is noted as an ORF with a role that remains uncertain. Source: CD4+ or CD8+ T cells sorted from blood, taken in a trial of the OX40 agonist ivuxolimab. The source of this sequence is an adult with an advanced solid tumor such as melanoma, head and neck, liver or kidney cancer. CDR3 region: CARSLGLAKNIQYF. The CDR3 DNA reads as TGTGCCAGAAGCTTGGGGCTAGCCAAAAACATTCAGTACTTC.